This T cell receptor beta chain is from a study of shared clonotypes between healthy human individuals. The CDR3 loop spans 12 amino acids. V was clipped by 8 bases and J by 6 bases, with 11 bases between them. CDR1 is MDHEN and CDR2 is SYDVKM in the germline V gene. Sorted-subset replicate PCRs used about 200 ng DNA, about 30,000 T cell genomes. In the original analysis: With immunoSEQ giving junction-only sequences and no quality scores, filtering differed. Sequencing was performed with immunoSEQ multiplex PCR; in TCRdb, only in-frame clones are kept and a portion is missing. V, J and clone size derive from that table, while D and trimming were established from the DNA sequence. Of around 2.5 million clones listed, over 85% are singletons.

The sequenced sample was naive CD4+ T cells from PBMCs. The subset: CD45RA+ positively selected. The genes are TRBV28 and TRBJ1-5; a weak D match, TRBD1 (6 bases). The receptor was derived from a man aged 18 to 29 in good health. Some clones in this sample may be carry-over from other donors' samples. CDR3 sequence: CASEGVGQPQHF. The CDR3 nucleotides read TGTGCCAGCGAGGGGGTTGGTCAGCCCCAGCATTTT.